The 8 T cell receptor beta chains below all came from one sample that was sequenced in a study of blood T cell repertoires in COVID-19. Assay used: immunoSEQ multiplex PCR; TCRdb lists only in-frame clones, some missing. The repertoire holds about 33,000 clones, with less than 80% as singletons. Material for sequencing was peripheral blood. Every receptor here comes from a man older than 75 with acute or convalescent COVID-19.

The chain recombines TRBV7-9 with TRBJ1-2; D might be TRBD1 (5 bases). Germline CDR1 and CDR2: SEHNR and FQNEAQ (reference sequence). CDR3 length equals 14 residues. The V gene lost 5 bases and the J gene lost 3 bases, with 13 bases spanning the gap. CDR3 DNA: TGTGCCAGCAGCCCCCCAGCGGGGCACTATGGCTACACCTTC. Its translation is CASSPPAGHYGYTF.

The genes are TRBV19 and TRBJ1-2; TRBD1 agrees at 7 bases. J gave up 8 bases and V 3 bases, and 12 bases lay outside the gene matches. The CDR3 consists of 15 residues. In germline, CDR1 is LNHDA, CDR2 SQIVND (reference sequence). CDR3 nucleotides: TGTGCCAGTAGTATCGGACCGACAGGGTATGGAGGCTACACCTTC. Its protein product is CASSIGPTGYGGYTF.

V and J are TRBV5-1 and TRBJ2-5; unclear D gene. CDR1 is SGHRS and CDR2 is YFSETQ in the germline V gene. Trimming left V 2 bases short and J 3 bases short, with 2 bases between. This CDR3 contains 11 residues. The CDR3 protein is CASSFEETQYF. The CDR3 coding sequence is TGCGCCAGCAGCTTCGAAGAGACCCAGTACTTC. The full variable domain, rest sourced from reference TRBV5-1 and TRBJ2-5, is KAGVTQTPRYLIKTRGQQVTLSCSPISGHRSVSWYQQTPGQGLQFLFEYFSETQRNKGNFPGRFSGRQFSNSRSEMNVSTLELGDSALYLCASSFEETQYFGPGTRLLVL.

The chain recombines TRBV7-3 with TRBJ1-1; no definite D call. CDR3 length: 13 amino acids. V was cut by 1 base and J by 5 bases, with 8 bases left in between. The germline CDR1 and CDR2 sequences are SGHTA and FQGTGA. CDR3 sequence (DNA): TGTGCCAGCAGCTTAATGGCGGGAACTGAAGCTTTCTTT. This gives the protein CASSLMAGTEAFF.

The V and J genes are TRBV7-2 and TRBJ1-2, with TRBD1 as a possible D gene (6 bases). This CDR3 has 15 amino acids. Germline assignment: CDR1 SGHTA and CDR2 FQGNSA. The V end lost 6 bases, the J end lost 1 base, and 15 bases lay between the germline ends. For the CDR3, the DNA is TGTGCCAGCAGTTATTCCTCGGGACATAACTATGGCTACACCTTC. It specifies CASSYSSGHNYGYTF.

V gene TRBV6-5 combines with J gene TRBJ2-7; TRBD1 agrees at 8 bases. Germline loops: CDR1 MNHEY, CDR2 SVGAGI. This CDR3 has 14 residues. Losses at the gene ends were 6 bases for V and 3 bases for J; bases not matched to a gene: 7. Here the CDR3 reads CASRGQGAIYEQYF. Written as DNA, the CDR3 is TGTGCCAGCAGAGGGCAGGGGGCTATCTACGAGCAGTACTTC.

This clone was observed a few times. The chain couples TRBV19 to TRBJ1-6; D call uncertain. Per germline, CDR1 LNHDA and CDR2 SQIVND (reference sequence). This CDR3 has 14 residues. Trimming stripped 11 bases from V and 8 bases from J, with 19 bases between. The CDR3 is CASTPGWKDSPLHF. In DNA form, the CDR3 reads TGTGCCTCGACCCCCGGGTGGAAGGATTCACCCCTCCACTTT.

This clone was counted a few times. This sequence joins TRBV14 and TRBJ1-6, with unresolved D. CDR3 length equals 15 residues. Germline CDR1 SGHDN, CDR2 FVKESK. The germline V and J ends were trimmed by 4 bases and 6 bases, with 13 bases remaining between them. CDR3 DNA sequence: TGTGCCAGCAGCCTACGAGAGTCGGGTAATTCACCCCTCCACTTT. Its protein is CASSLRESGNSPLHF.